This entry lists 5 T cell receptor beta chains sequenced from one sample in a study of OX40 agonist ivuxolimab in advanced cancers. Sequencing used immunoSEQ multiplex PCR; TCRdb keeps in-frame clones, though not all of them. The sample holds around 63,000 clones, about nine tenths seen once. The sample in question was CD4+ or CD8+ T cells sorted from blood, obtained in a trial of the OX40 agonist ivuxolimab. The receptors here all came from an adult with an advanced solid tumor such as melanoma, head and neck, liver or kidney cancer.

The chain combines TRBV7-9 with TRBJ2-2; TRBD2 matches at 9 bases. Germline-derived CDR1 and CDR2 are SEHNR and FQNEAQ (reference sequence). The CDR3 contains 16 residues. Germline trimming cut 2 bases from V and 1 base from J; bases unmatched to any gene: 2. Written as DNA, the CDR3 is TGTGCCAGCAGCTTAAGCGGGGGGAAGAACACCGGGGAGCTGTTTTTT. This codes for CASSLSGGKNTGELFF.

The gene calls are TRBV2 and TRBJ2-7, with TRBD1 as a possible D gene (6 bases). The CDR3 spans 13 residues. Germline lookup yields CDR1 SNHLY and CDR2 FYNNEI. Trimming took off 7 bases at V and 5 bases at J, with 15 bases between the two ends. The CDR3 spells CASKNRDINEQYF. The CDR3 DNA is TGTGCCAGCAAAAACAGGGATATCAACGAGCAGTACTTC.

The gene calls are TRBV28 and TRBJ2-3, with TRBD2 matching 10 bases. The CDR3 loop spans 16 amino acids. CDR1 is MDHEN and CDR2 is SYDVKM in the germline V gene. After removal of 7 bases from V and 2 bases from J, the junction contained 9 bases not matched to a gene. CDR3 loop: CASTLAGVGSTDTQYF. CDR3 nucleotides: TGTGCCAGCACCCTAGCGGGGGTCGGGTCCACAGATACGCAGTATTTT.

The rearrangement uses TRBV6-1 and TRBJ1-2, with 9 positions matching TRBD1. Germline V gives CDR1 MNHNS, CDR2 SASEGT. Losses at the gene ends were 6 bases for V and 6 bases for J; bases not matched to a gene: 8. This CDR3 region has 14 residues. The CDR3 DNA reads as TGTGCCAGCAGCCAACCGGGACAGGGCCATGGCTACACCTTC. It translates to CASSQPGQGHGYTF.

The chain uses TRBV7-8 and TRBJ2-1; D remains unclear. The CDR3 runs 11 residues. The V gene's germline CDR1 is SGHVS and CDR2 FQNEAQ. V dropped 2 bases and J dropped 12 bases, with 8 bases sitting between them. CDR3: CASSLQGGQFF. CDR3 bases: TGTGCCAGCAGCTTACAAGGCGGGCAGTTCTTC.